These 17 T cell receptor beta chains originate from one sample sequenced in a study of CXCR3-negative and CXCR3-positive naive CD8 T cells (dated 2019 in TCRdb). Sequencing used a NextSeq 550. The Human TCR Profiling Kit (MiLaboratory) was used to make UMI-labeled 5' RACE TRB cDNA libraries. The reads were reprocessed in TCRdb, with one entry per CDR3 protein sequence and no accompanying DNA. This sample's table carries around 5,000 distinct CDR3 sequences. The ten top clones hold 2.5% to 3% of the sample. Sequencing was performed on naive CXCR3- CD8+ T cells from blood. In the paper's terms, the cell subset or site label means: CD45RO-CCR7+CD27+CD95- naive CD8+ T cells lacking CXCR3 (TNR3-). These receptors originate from a human donor in good health. Some clones in this sample may be carry-over from other donors' samples.

This sequence joins TRBV15 and TRBJ1-1; TCRdb proposes TRBD1, but this gene call is untestable without DNA. The CDR3 spans 15 residues. The germline gives CDR1 LNHNV, CDR2 YYDKDF (reference sequence). The CDR3 is CATSRTGARNTEAFF. The full variable domain, with the rest looked up from reference TRBV15 and TRBJ1-1, is DAMVIQNPRYQVTQFGKPVTLSCSQTLNHNVMYWYQQKSSQAPKLLFHYYDKDFNNEADTPDNFQSRRPNTSFCFLDIRSPGLGDTAMYLCATSRTGARNTEAFFGQGTRLTVV.

Considering frequency, this clonotype is large (0.1 to 1%). V usage is TRBV11-2 and J usage is TRBJ1-2. The CDR3 contains 15 residues. The germline V gene has CDR1 SGHAT and CDR2 FQNNGV. CDR3 in amino acids: CASSLTRPTNYGYTF.

This clonotype is called medium-sized (0.01 to 0.1%) based on its frequency. This chain connects TRBV25-1 to TRBJ2-7; the TRBD2 assignment by TCRdb is unverifiable without DNA. The length of the CDR3 is 13 residues. Germline CDR1 and CDR2: MGHDK and SYGVNS. The CDR3 loop reads CASRLAGVDEQYF.

The CDR3: CASSHPDFPRGELFF. This chain links TRBV7-2 with TRBJ2-2; TCRdb designates TRBD2, a call that cannot be tested without DNA. Germline CDR1 SGHTA, CDR2 FQGNSA. The CDR3 runs to 15 residues.

This chain links TRBV20-1 with TRBJ2-1; TCRdb's D call, TRBD2, is unchecked because there is no DNA. The germline V gene encodes CDR1 DFQATT and CDR2 SNEGSKA (reference sequence). This CDR3 has 15 residues. CDR3 sequence: CSADGSLAKNNEQFF.

This rearrangement joins TRBV29-1 to TRBJ2-2. The CDR3 is 12 residues long. Germline lookup yields CDR1 SQVTM and CDR2 ANQGSEA. CDR3 sequence: CSGGGDTGELFF.

Measured by frequency, this clonotype is medium-sized. The chain has TRBV29-1 and TRBJ2-7; with no DNA, the TCRdb D assignment of TRBD1 cannot be verified. There are 11 residues in the CDR3. CDR1 and CDR2 from the germline V gene are SQVTM and ANQGSEA. The chain's CDR3 is CSGGADYEQYF.

The chain uses TRBV27 and TRBJ2-3; lacking DNA, the TRBD1 call made by TCRdb goes unchecked. Germline CDR1 reads MNHEY; CDR2 reads SMNVEV (reference sequence). The CDR3 sequence is 18 residues long. The CDR3 sequence: CASSFLDPGTGGTDTQYF.

CDR3 in amino acids: CSAASAGTYNEQFF. The chain combines TRBV29-1 with TRBJ2-1; TCRdb proposes TRBD2, but this gene call is untestable without DNA. The germline V gene encodes CDR1 SQVTM and CDR2 ANQGSEA. The CDR3 runs to 14 residues.

The chain links TRBV7-3 to TRBJ1-1; TCRdb picks TRBD1, but there is no DNA to check that call. This CDR3 comprises 18 residues. Germline assignment: CDR1 SGHTA and CDR2 FQGTGA. The CDR3 region is CASSPQPGQPMNGTEAFF.

The CDR3 region is CASSSGGGSYNEQFF. The rearrangement links TRBV7-3 to TRBJ2-1; the D call from TCRdb, TRBD1, cannot be confirmed without DNA. The CDR3 has 15 residues. The germline gives CDR1 SGHTA, CDR2 FQGTGA.

The chain uses TRBV20-1 and TRBJ2-7; TCRdb selects TRBD1, and the lack of DNA leaves this call unchecked. CDR1 and CDR2 from the germline V gene are DFQATT and SNEGSKA (reference sequence). The CDR3 consists of 12 residues. CDR3 sequence reads: CSARRQVDEQYF.

This clonotype is medium-sized (0.01 to 0.1%) by frequency. The genes are TRBV29-1 and TRBJ2-7; the TCRdb D gene call, TRBD1, has no DNA to confirm it. The CDR3 covers 12 residues. Per the germline V gene, CDR1 is SQVTM and CDR2 is ANQGSEA. CDR3 residues: CSVEGRGYEQYF.

Its frequency marks this clonotype as medium-sized. J is TRBJ1-4 and V is TRBV4-3; TCRdb's D call of TRBD1 is untestable without DNA. CDR1 and CDR2 (germline): LGHNA, YSLEER. This CDR3 is built from 15 residues. CDR3 region: CASSRSPGQNEKLFF.

The chain's CDR3 is CASSPGIPFNNEQFF. The chain couples TRBV14 to TRBJ2-1; TCRdb selects TRBD1, and the lack of DNA leaves this call unchecked. This CDR3 has 15 residues. CDR1 and CDR2 from the germline V gene are SGHDN and FVKESK. Supplemented by reference TRBV14 and TRBJ2-1, the full variable domain reads EAGVTQFPSHSVIEKGQTVTLRCDPISGHDNLYWYRRVMGKEIKFLLHFVKESKQDESGMPNNRFLAERTGGTYSTLKVQPAELEDSGVYFCASSPGIPFNNEQFFGPGTRLTVL.

The rearrangement joins TRBV2 to TRBJ2-3; TCRdb returns TRBD1, unconfirmable since there is no DNA. Per the germline V gene, CDR1 is SNHLY and CDR2 is FYNNEI. CDR3 length: 15 residues. The CDR3 sequence: CASHRGPDSTDTQYF. Based on the CDR3 plus reference TRBV2 and TRBJ2-3, the full variable domain is EPEVTQTPSHQVTQMGQEVILRCVPISNHLYFYWYRQILGQKVEFLVSFYNNEISEKSEIFDDQFSVERPDGSNFTLKIRSTKLEDSAMYFCASHRGPDSTDTQYFGPGTRLTVL.

V and J are TRBV5-5 and TRBJ2-3; TCRdb proposes TRBD2, but this gene call is untestable without DNA. This CDR3 has 17 residues. In germline, CDR1 is SGHKS, CDR2 YYEKEE (reference sequence). The CDR3 loop reads CASSLVFSGASTDTQYF.